This T cell receptor (beta chain) comes out of a study of CD8+CD57+ T cells in acquired aplastic anemia. Study in general: Around 3.5 ug was the average amount of DNA from sorted CD4+ and CD8+ cells. Healthy donor CD4+ cell samples had a mean of approximately 10 million reads. Study-level points and caveats: Patients and controls shared about 30 CD8+ CDR3 sequences, which appeared highly expressed in patients and within their immunodominant clones. The CD8+ Simpson's diversity of patients and controls was not significantly different.

This clonotype was counted only a few times. Its target is not known. Compared with germline, one end of the junction differs, possibly owing to a read error. Germline CDR1 reads SGHRS; CDR2 reads YFSETQ. The CDR3 is made up of 14 amino acids. TCR beta VDJ and CDR3 were profiled, and genomic DNA was the template. TCRdb reprocessed the reads with MiXCR, giving one entry per CDR3 protein. The sample includes 65,000 to 85,000 distinct CDR3 sequences, roughly 50% of them seen just once. The chain is built from TRBV5-1 and TRBJ1-1; 8 bases align to TRBD1. What was sequenced was sorted CD4+, CD8+, or CD8+CD57+ T cells (not recorded which) from PBMCs. The receptor comes from a human donor in good health, serving as a control. CDR3 residues: CASSSRGRSSDAFF. DNA for the CDR3: TGCGCCAGCAGCTCCAGGGGGCGAAGCTCTGACGCTTTCTTT. Filled out from reference TRBV5-1 and TRBJ1-1, the complete variable domain reads KAGVTQTPRYLIKTRGQQVTLSCSPISGHRSVSWYQQTPGQGLQFLFEYFSETQRNKGNFPGRFSGRQFSNSRSEMNVSTLELGDSALYLCASSSRGRSSDAFFGQGTRLTVV.